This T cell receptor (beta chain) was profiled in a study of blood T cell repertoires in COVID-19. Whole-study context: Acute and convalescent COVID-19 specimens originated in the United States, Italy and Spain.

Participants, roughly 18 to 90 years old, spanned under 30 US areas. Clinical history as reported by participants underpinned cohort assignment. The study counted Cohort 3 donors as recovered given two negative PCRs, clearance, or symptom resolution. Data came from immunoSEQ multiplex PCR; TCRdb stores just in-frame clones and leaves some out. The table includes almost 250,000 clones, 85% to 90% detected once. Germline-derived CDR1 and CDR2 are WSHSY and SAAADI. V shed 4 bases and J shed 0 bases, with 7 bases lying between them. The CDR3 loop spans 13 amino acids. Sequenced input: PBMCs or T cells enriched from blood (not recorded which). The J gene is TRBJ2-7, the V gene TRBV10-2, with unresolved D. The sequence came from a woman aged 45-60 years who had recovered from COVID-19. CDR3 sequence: CASSGHSSYEQYF. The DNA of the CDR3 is TGCGCCAGCAGTGGGCATTCCTCCTACGAGCAGTACTTC.